A selection of T cell receptor beta chains follows, all from one sample in a study of OX40 agonist ivuxolimab in advanced cancers. Produced via immunoSEQ multiplex PCR; TCRdb's table is partial and in-frame only. This table has roughly 63,000 clones, approximately 90% appearing once. This specimen consisted of CD4+ or CD8+ T cells sorted from blood, obtained in a trial of the OX40 agonist ivuxolimab. All receptors derive from an adult with an advanced solid tumor such as melanoma, head and neck, liver or kidney cancer. Both conserved end residues are part of each CDR3. Fields, in order: J gene, V gene, D gene, clone size, CDR3 protein, CDR3 DNA. The D gene is left open where the match is weak. Part of the rows lack a size; the others show once, few, many or a class for expanded clones.

J gene: TRBJ2-3; V gene: TRBV15; D gene: .; clone size: .; CDR3 protein: CATSRGPDTQYF; CDR3 DNA: TGTGCCACCAGCAGGGGCCCAGATACGCAGTATTTT
J gene: TRBJ2-1; V gene: TRBV9; D gene: TRBD2; clone size: once; CDR3 protein: CASSVAGGAMYNEQFF; CDR3 DNA: TGTGCCAGCAGCGTAGCGGGGGGGGCAATGTACAATGAGCAGTTCTTC
J gene: TRBJ1-2; V gene: TRBV19; D gene: .; clone size: .; CDR3 protein: CASSIARGPNYGYTF; CDR3 DNA: TGTGCCAGTAGTATAGCCAGAGGACCAAACTATGGCTACACCTTC
J gene: TRBJ2-7; V gene: TRBV6-1; D gene: TRBD1; clone size: .; CDR3 protein: CASSKTGLYYEQYF; CDR3 DNA: TGTGCCAGCAGTAAGACAGGGTTATACTACGAGCAGTACTTC
J gene: TRBJ2-3; V gene: TRBV7-3; D gene: TRBD2; clone size: .; CDR3 protein: CASSLSGSDTQYF; CDR3 DNA: TGTGCCAGCAGCCTCAGCGGGAGTGATACGCAGTATTTT
J gene: TRBJ2-6; V gene: TRBV19; D gene: .; clone size: .; CDR3 protein: CASSIRGSGAGANVLTF; CDR3 DNA: TGTGCCAGTAGTATAAGGGGAAGTGGAGCAGGGGCCAACGTCCTGACTTTC
J gene: TRBJ2-6; V gene: TRBV9; D gene: TRBD1; clone size: .; CDR3 protein: CASSRDRGNVLTF; CDR3 DNA: TGTGCCAGCAGCCGGGACAGGGGAAACGTCCTGACTTTC
J gene: TRBJ2-7; V gene: TRBV6-1; D gene: TRBD2; clone size: .; CDR3 protein: CASSQPGTSVYEQYF; CDR3 DNA: TGTGCCAGCAGCCAGCCCGGGACTAGCGTCTACGAGCAGTACTTC
J gene: TRBJ1-4; V gene: TRBV28; D gene: .; clone size: .; CDR3 protein: CATSYFRGRAEKLFF; CDR3 DNA: TGTGCCACCAGCTATTTCCGTGGGCGCGCTGAAAAACTGTTTTTT
J gene: TRBJ1-2; V gene: TRBV6-1; D gene: .; clone size: .; CDR3 protein: CASIASAFYGYTF; CDR3 DNA: TGTGCCAGCATCGCATCAGCCTTCTATGGCTACACCTTC
J gene: TRBJ2-1; V gene: TRBV11-2; D gene: .; clone size: .; CDR3 protein: CASSSPPTVQQFF; CDR3 DNA: TGTGCCAGCAGCTCCCCCCCTACAGTTCAGCAGTTCTTC
J gene: TRBJ2-3; V gene: TRBV7-3; D gene: TRBD2; clone size: .; CDR3 protein: CASSLTAGGTLSTDTQYF; CDR3 DNA: TGTGCCAGCAGCTTAACGGCGGGAGGTACTCTTAGCACAGATACGCAGTATTTT
J gene: TRBJ2-6; V gene: TRBV5-1; D gene: .; clone size: .; CDR3 protein: CASSLDASGANVLTF; CDR3 DNA: TGCGCCAGCAGCTTGGATGCCTCTGGGGCCAACGTCCTGACTTTC
J gene: TRBJ1-2; V gene: TRBV19; D gene: .; clone size: .; CDR3 protein: CASSPAMNDGYTF; CDR3 DNA: TGTGCCAGTAGTCCGGCGATGAATGATGGCTACACCTTC
J gene: TRBJ1-4; V gene: TRBV28; D gene: .; clone size: .; CDR3 protein: CASQAVNEKLFF; CDR3 DNA: TGTGCCAGCCAGGCTGTGAATGAAAAACTGTTTTTT
J gene: TRBJ2-3; V gene: TRBV28; D gene: .; clone size: .; CDR3 protein: CASSSQSDTQYF; CDR3 DNA: TGTGCCAGCAGTTCTCAGTCGGATACGCAGTATTTT
J gene: TRBJ1-4; V gene: TRBV28; D gene: .; clone size: .; CDR3 protein: CASSLGGYNEKLFF; CDR3 DNA: TGTGCCAGCAGTTTGGGGGGATATAATGAAAAACTGTTTTTT
J gene: TRBJ2-7; V gene: TRBV14; D gene: .; clone size: .; CDR3 protein: CASSPRFSWAYEQYF; CDR3 DNA: TGTGCCAGCAGCCCGAGGTTCTCCTGGGCCTACGAGCAGTACTTC
J gene: TRBJ1-2; V gene: TRBV28; D gene: .; clone size: .; CDR3 protein: CATFPGFYGYTF; CDR3 DNA: TGTGCCACATTCCCGGGATTCTATGGCTACACCTTC
J gene: TRBJ2-7; V gene: TRBV2; D gene: TRBD2; clone size: once; CDR3 protein: CASSWTSGYEQYF; CDR3 DNA: TGTGCCAGCAGTTGGACTAGCGGCTACGAGCAGTACTTC
J gene: TRBJ1-4; V gene: TRBV18; D gene: .; clone size: .; CDR3 protein: CASSPLGDPNEKLFF; CDR3 DNA: TGTGCCAGCTCACCACTCGGCGACCCTAATGAAAAACTGTTTTTT
J gene: TRBJ2-5; V gene: TRBV28; D gene: TRBD1; clone size: .; CDR3 protein: CASSWRQGGIGETQYF; CDR3 DNA: TGTGCCAGCAGTTGGAGACAGGGTGGTATAGGAGAGACCCAGTACTTC